This T cell receptor (beta chain) is drawn from a study of OX40 agonist ivuxolimab in advanced cancers. The overall study: The patients received agonistic anti-OX40 (CD134) antibody ivuxolimab.

Data came from immunoSEQ multiplex PCR; TCRdb stores just in-frame clones and leaves some out. The data show more than 40,000 clones, with around 89% seen just once and about 11% held by the top ten. Germline CDR1 and CDR2: SGHRS and YFSETQ. This CDR3 spans 18 amino acids. J gave up 7 bases and V 3 bases, and 14 bases lay outside the gene matches. The chain joins TRBV5-1 to TRBJ2-1; 12 positions match TRBD2. The sample was CD4+ or CD8+ T cells sorted from blood, taken in a trial of the OX40 agonist ivuxolimab. The TCR sequence derives from an adult with an advanced solid tumor such as melanoma, head and neck, liver or kidney cancer. The DNA for the CDR3 is TGCGCCAGCAGCTCTATCACTGGGCTAGCGGGAGGGCTAAATGAGCAGTTCTTC. Protein: CASSSITGLAGGLNEQFF.